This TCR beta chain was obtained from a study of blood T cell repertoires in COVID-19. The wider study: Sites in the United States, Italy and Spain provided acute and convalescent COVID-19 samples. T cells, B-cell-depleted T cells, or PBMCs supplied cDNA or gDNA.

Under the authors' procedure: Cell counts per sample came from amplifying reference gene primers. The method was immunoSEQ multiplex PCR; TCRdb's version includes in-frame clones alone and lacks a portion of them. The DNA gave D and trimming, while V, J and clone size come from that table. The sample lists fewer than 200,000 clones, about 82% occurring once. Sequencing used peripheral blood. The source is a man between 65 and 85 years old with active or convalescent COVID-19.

CDR3: CASSPSGQGSGELFF. CDR3 nucleotide sequence: TGTGCCAGTAGTCCCTCGGGACAGGGGTCCGGGGAGCTGTTTTTT. This rearrangement joins TRBV19 to TRBJ2-2; TRBD1 agrees at 10 bases. The junction had 6 bases not matched to a gene; V was cut back by 5 bases and J by 6 bases. This CDR3 is built from 15 residues. Germline lookup yields CDR1 LNHDA and CDR2 SQIVND (reference sequence).